The sequence of this TCR beta chain was determined in a study of shared clonotypes between healthy human individuals. CDR1 MDHEN and CDR2 SYDVKM come from the germline V gene. V dropped 10 bases and J dropped 4 bases, with 10 bases sitting between them. CDR3 length equals 11 residues. There were only Caucasian adults among the donors, and all lived in Nashville, Tennessee. General study findings and limits: Lower generation probabilities were found for non-shared clonotypes than for those shared by all four donors.

Per the study methods: ImmunoSEQ sequences covered only the junction and lacked quality scores; filtering therefore differed. Method: immunoSEQ multiplex PCR; TCRdb's copy keeps in-frame clones and lacks some. The V and J calls and clone size are taken from that table; D and trimming were inferred from the DNA. The table includes roughly 2.4 million clones, roughly 95% detected once. About this clone: What it binds is not known.

This chain connects TRBV28 to TRBJ1-1; tentatively, D is TRBD1 (6 bases). This TCR was recovered from a man between 18 and 29 years old in good health. The source material was naive CD4+ T cells sorted from blood. Subset here: CD45RA+ positively selected. The CDR3 DNA reads TGTGCCATAATAGGGGGCACTGAAGCTTTCTTT. It encodes CAIIGGTEAFF.